This T cell receptor (beta chain) stems from a study of CD4 T cells in relation to SARS-CoV-2 and coronaviruses. TCRdb keeps only in-frame clones here, not all; method: immunoSEQ multiplex PCR. The data hold about 26,000 clones, with around 75% observed a single time. CD4+ T cells from unexposed donors were obtained before the COVID-19 pandemic (2011-2018). The cells were cultured for less than twelve days before CD4+ T cells were isolated. This clone came up once. Its target is unknown. Germline lookup yields CDR1 SEHNR and CDR2 FQNEAQ (reference sequence). The CDR3 totals 15 residues. Unmatched junction bases numbered 3, after V lost 5 bases and J lost 1 base.

The TCR comes from a human donor in good health. The chain has TRBV7-9 and TRBJ1-3; 9 bases align to TRBD1. Sequencing input: CD4+ T cells from PBMCs, cultured in vitro. The CDR3 spells CASSGQGLSGNTIYF. The CDR3 DNA sequence: TGTGCCAGCAGCGGACAGGGGTTGTCTGGAAACACCATATATTTT.